Included here is one T cell receptor (beta chain) sequence, with context. Scientists amplified the TCR beta CDR3 regions from RNA transcripts. Second-round multiplex PCR came after a first-round RT-PCR that employed HTBI primers. TCRdb ran MiXCR on the multiplex PCR reads and lists one entry per CDR3 protein. The sample has roughly 500,000 distinct CDR3 sequences, over 13% seen once; the top ten hold more than 8.5%. These data belong to a study of Graves' ophthalmopathy and Graves' hyperthyroidism. Study-level background: The authors collected peripheral blood at initial diagnosis, before any treatment.

Trimming pared 6 bases from V and 6 bases from J, leaving 17 bases between. Germline lookup yields CDR1 KGHSH and CDR2 LQKENI. There are 15 residues in the CDR3. The source is a young woman with Graves' ophthalmopathy. The sequencing input was blood. This chain connects TRBV18 to TRBJ2-2; D tentatively reads TRBD1 or TRBD2 (5 bases each). The CDR3 nucleotides read TGTGCCAGCTCCATGGGGGACGGACCCTCCGGGGAGCTGTTTTTT. This translates into CASSMGDGPSGELFF.